This entry lists 5 T cell receptor beta chains sequenced from one sample in a study of T cells after yellow fever vaccination. TCRdb called the 5' RACE reads again in MiXCR, with one record for every CDR3 protein. The sample records roughly 400,000 distinct CDR3 sequences, around 20% being singletons. Sequencing used PBMCs, obtained before the yellow fever booster vaccination. These receptors originate from a man in his late teens or twenties who received the YFV17D yellow fever vaccine.

The chain is built from TRBV6-6 and TRBJ2-1, with 7 bases lining up with TRBD2. CDR3 length: 14 residues. Per germline, CDR1 MNHNY and CDR2 SVGAGI (reference sequence). V gave up 2 bases and J gave up 9 bases; unmatched junction bases: 7. CDR3 in amino acids: CASSYNPPGGEQFF. The CDR3 DNA is TGTGCCAGCAGTTACAATCCTCCGGGGGGTGAGCAGTTCTTC.

There are many counts of this clonotype. The chain links TRBV27 to TRBJ2-7; D unclear. There are 13 residues in the CDR3. V lost 3 bases, J lost 1 base, and 7 bases lay in between. Germline CDR1 and CDR2: MNHEY and SMNVEV (reference sequence). CDR3 DNA sequence: TGTGCCAGCAGTTTTAGTAGGTCCTACGAGCAGTACTTC. The encoded protein is CASSFSRSYEQYF.

V is TRBV4-1 and J is TRBJ2-7; no clear D gene. Germline V gene lookup returns CDR1 MGHRA and CDR2 YSYEKL. The CDR3 runs 15 residues. V lost 1 base and J lost 7, with 17 bases in between. CDR3 in amino acids: CASSQGWAGLREQYF. As DNA, the CDR3 is TGCGCCAGCAGCCAAGGGTGGGCAGGTCTTCGGGAGCAGTACTTC.

The chain couples TRBV7-9 to TRBJ2-4; no clear D. The CDR3 extends over 16 amino acids. Germline CDR1 SEHNR, CDR2 FQNEAQ (reference sequence). With 3 bases removed from V and 1 base from J, the gap between germline ends came to 13 bases. DNA of the CDR3: TGTGCCAGCAGCTTTGTCCTCACCGAGGCCAAAAACATTCAGTACTTC. Its translation: CASSFVLTEAKNIQYF.

The chain uses TRBV5-4 and TRBJ2-4, with D perhaps given as TRBD1 or TRBD2 (5 bases each). The CDR3 is 15 amino acids. V dropped 5 bases and J dropped 0 bases, with 12 bases sitting between them. In germline, CDR1 is SGHNT, CDR2 YYREEE (reference sequence). CDR3 protein: CASRGTGLAKNIQYF. The CDR3 DNA reads as TGTGCCAGCAGGGGGACGGGCCTAGCCAAAAACATTCAGTACTTC. Full variable domain (outside the CDR3, taken from reference TRBV5-4 and TRBJ2-4): ETGVTQSPTHLIKTRGQQVTLRCSSQSGHNTVSWYQQALGQGPQFIFQYYREEENGRGNFPPRFSGLQFPNYSSELNVNALELDDSALYLCASRGTGLAKNIQYFGAGTRLSVL.